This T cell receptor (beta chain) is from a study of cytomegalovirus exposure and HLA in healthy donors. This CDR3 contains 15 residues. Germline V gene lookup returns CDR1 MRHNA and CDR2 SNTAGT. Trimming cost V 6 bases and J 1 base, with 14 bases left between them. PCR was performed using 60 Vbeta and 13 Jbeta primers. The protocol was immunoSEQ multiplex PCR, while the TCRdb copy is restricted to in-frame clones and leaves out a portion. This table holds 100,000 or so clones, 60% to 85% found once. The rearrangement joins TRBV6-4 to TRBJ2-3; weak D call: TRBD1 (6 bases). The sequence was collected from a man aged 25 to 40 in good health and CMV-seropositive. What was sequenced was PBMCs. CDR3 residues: CASSLGQLGTDTQYF. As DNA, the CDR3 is TGTGCCAGCAGCTTAGGACAGTTGGGCACAGATACGCAGTATTTT.